This T cell receptor (beta chain) was documented in a study of cytomegalovirus exposure and HLA in healthy donors. This CDR3 has 13 residues. After removal of 6 bases from V and 4 bases from J, the junction contained 2 bases not matched to a gene. Germline V gives CDR1 MDHEN, CDR2 SYDVKM. Study results and caveats: Per published reports, the classifier diagnosed cytomegalovirus status with high specificity and sensitivity.

PCR used 60 Vbeta primers and 13 Jbeta primers. Some clones are missing from TCRdb's copy, which holds only in-frame ones; the method was immunoSEQ multiplex PCR. The data show 35,000 to 45,000 clones, 51% seen once. A single count supports this clone. Antigen unknown. Material for sequencing was PBMCs. This sequence originates from a man aged 55 to 70 in good health and CMV-seronegative. The V and J genes are TRBV28 and TRBJ1-3; 8 bases are shared with TRBD1. The CDR3 bases are TGTGCCAGCAGGGGGACAGGCGGAAACACCATATATTTT. Protein product: CASRGTGGNTIYF.